This passage covers 31 T cell receptor beta chains from one sample sequenced in a study of Ad26.COV2.S vaccination and SARS-CoV-2 variants. The treatment denotes: some 19 received Ad26.COV2.S at low or high dose, single or two shots; about 5 received placebo; per-sample allocation not given. The samples date from day 63 after the first vaccine or placebo injection. Repertoires were generated with immunoSEQ multiplex PCR, while TCRdb's copy carries only in-frame clones and drops some. Among some 480,000 clones listed, roughly 85% were seen once. This sample comprised peripheral blood, obtained in a trial of Ad26.COV2.S vaccine versus placebo. Receptors were obtained from a person between 18 and 65 years old who received the Ad26.COV2.S COVID-19 vaccine or a placebo.

This sequence joins TRBV12-5 and TRBJ2-7; 7 bases are shared with TRBD1. The CDR3 runs to 16 residues. The germline V gene encodes CDR1 LGHNT and CDR2 FRNRAP. V lost 0 bases and J lost 5; bases outside the gene matches: 10. As DNA, the CDR3 is TGTGCTAGTGGTTTGGTACTTAGGACAGGTTGCGACGAGCAGTACTTC. This encodes CASGLVLRTGCDEQYF.

The V call is TRBV13, the J call TRBJ1-1, with D tentatively TRBD1 (5 bases). CDR1 PRHDT and CDR2 FYEKMQ come from the germline V gene (reference sequence). This CDR3 region has 12 residues. Trimming removed 5 bases from V and 6 bases from J, with 10 bases in between. The CDR3 is CASSRTGAEAFF. In nucleotides, the CDR3 is TGTGCCAGCAGCCGAACAGGTGCTGAAGCTTTCTTT. The full variable domain, in which reference TRBV13 and TRBJ1-1 provide the parts outside the CDR3, is AAGVIQSPRHLIKEKRETATLKCYPIPRHDTVYWYQQGPGQDPQFLISFYEKMQSDKGSIPDRFSAQQFSDYHSELNMSSLELGDSALYFCASSRTGAEAFFGQGTRLTVV.

The V gene is TRBV7-9, the J gene TRBJ2-2; TRBD2 agrees at 8 bases. Trimming cost V 9 bases and J 5 bases; bases outside gene matches: 20. This CDR3 has 18 amino acids. Germline values: CDR1 SEHNR, CDR2 FQNEAQ (reference sequence). For the CDR3, the DNA is TGTGCCAGTGGGCCGGGACTAGGAGGAGTAGAACCAACCGGGGAGCTGTTTTTT. Residues: CASGPGLGGVEPTGELFF.

The chain links TRBV4-3 to TRBJ2-7; 11 bases agree with TRBD2. The germline V gene encodes CDR1 LGHNA and CDR2 YSLEER. The CDR3 loop spans 16 amino acids. V lost 0 bases to trimming and J lost 3 bases; unmatched junction nucleotides: 4. DNA for the CDR3: TGCGCCAGCAGCCAAGATTTAGCGGGAGGGAGCTACGAGCAGTACTTC. Translation: CASSQDLAGGSYEQYF.

The gene calls are TRBV7-2 and TRBJ1-5, with 7 positions matching TRBD1. In germline, CDR1 is SGHTA, CDR2 FQGNSA. With V trimmed by 5 bases and J by 6 bases, 7 bases remained unmatched. This CDR3 contains 14 residues. CDR3 loop: CASSDRVHGQPQHF. DNA of the CDR3: TGTGCCAGCAGCGACAGGGTCCATGGTCAGCCCCAGCATTTT.

Only one count was recorded for this clone. The rearrangement uses TRBV29-1 and TRBJ1-3; possibly TRBD1 for D (5 bases). Trimming stripped 7 bases from V and 0 bases from J, with 7 bases between. The CDR3 is 12 residues long. Germline V gene data show CDR1 as SQVTM and CDR2 as ANQGSEA. The CDR3: CSGTSSGNTIYF. In DNA, the CDR3 is TGCAGCGGGACATCCTCTGGAAACACCATATATTTT.

Details on this clone: This specimen includes other DNA sequences encoding the same CDR3. The chain has TRBV28 and TRBJ2-2; D might be TRBD1 (6 bases). Per germline, CDR1 MDHEN and CDR2 SYDVKM. Trimming took off 8 bases at V and 3 bases at J, with 16 bases between the two ends. The CDR3 totals 15 residues. The CDR3 loop is CASRKGTSDTGELFF. The CDR3 DNA is TGTGCCAGCCGGAAAGGGACATCCGACACCGGGGAGCTGTTTTTT.

The gene calls are TRBV18 and TRBJ2-1; 12 bases map to TRBD2. J was trimmed by 0 bases and V by 2 bases; bases with no gene match: 2. The germline CDR1 and CDR2 sequences are KGHSH and LQKENI. The CDR3 is 17 amino acids. The CDR3 DNA reads as TGTGCCAGCTCACCAGGACTAGCGGGAATCTCCTACAATGAGCAGTTCTTC. Protein: CASSPGLAGISYNEQFF.

V gene TRBV29-1 combines with J gene TRBJ2-2; weak D call: TRBD2 (6 bases). Germline V lookup: CDR1 SQVTM, CDR2 ANQGSEA. V gave up 7 bases and J gave up 1 base, with 10 bases separating them. This CDR3 region has 13 residues. The chain's CDR3 is CSALRGNTGELFF. Written as DNA, the CDR3 is TGCAGCGCGTTGCGGGGGAACACCGGGGAGCTGTTTTTT.

This clone came up once. The chain recombines TRBV9 with TRBJ1-2; D unclear. The CDR3 is 16 amino acids. V was trimmed by 0 bases and J by 8 bases, leaving 20 bases between them. CDR1 is SGDLS, CDR2 YYNGEE, per germline. The CDR3 spells CASSVGFRVKLGGYTF. The CDR3 DNA sequence: TGTGCCAGCAGCGTAGGGTTTAGGGTTAAGCTCGGGGGCTACACCTTC.

The rearrangement links TRBV6-1 to TRBJ1-1, with D possibly being TRBD1 (5 bases). There are 16 residues in the CDR3. The germline V gene has CDR1 MNHNS and CDR2 SASEGT. V lost 3 bases to trimming and J lost 1 base, with 15 bases between them. The CDR3 region has the DNA TGTGCCAGCAGTGAGTTCAGGACACCAGAGAACACTGAAGCTTTCTTT. It translates to CASSEFRTPENTEAFF.

V usage is TRBV5-1 and J usage is TRBJ2-1; TRBD2 agrees at 7 bases. V dropped 0 bases and J dropped 6; count of bases not matched to a gene: 6. The germline CDR1 and CDR2 sequences are SGHRS and YFSETQ. This CDR3 is 15 amino acids long. The DNA for the CDR3 is TGCGCCAGCAGCTTGGTAGGCGGGGGAGGCAATGAGCAGTTCTTC. This translates into CASSLVGGGGNEQFF.

The chain employs TRBV19 and TRBJ1-1; possible D gene TRBD1, 6 bases. Trimming left V 7 bases short and J 1 base short, with 13 bases between. The length of the CDR3 is 14 residues. The germline gives CDR1 LNHDA, CDR2 SQIVND (reference sequence). CDR3 in amino acids: CASKVGGWNTEAFF. The CDR3 nucleotides are TGTGCCAGTAAGGTGGGGGGCTGGAACACTGAAGCTTTCTTT. The complete variable domain, with remaining parts taken from reference TRBV19 and TRBJ1-1, reads DGGITQSPKYLFRKEGQNVTLSCEQNLNHDAMYWYRQDPGQGLRLIYYSQIVNDFQKGDIAEGYSVSREKKESFPLTVTSAQKNPTAFYLCASKVGGWNTEAFFGQGTRLTVV.

The chain employs TRBV27 and TRBJ1-3, with D hard to call. V was pared by 4 bases and J by 0 bases, with 10 bases between. The CDR3 runs 15 residues. Germline V gene data show CDR1 as MNHEY and CDR2 as SMNVEV (reference sequence). For the CDR3, the DNA is TGTGCCAGCAGTTCCCCGGGGAGCTCTGGAAACACCATATATTTT. This codes for CASSSPGSSGNTIYF.

The rearrangement uses TRBV30 and TRBJ2-7, with D possibly matching TRBD2 (5 bases). The CDR3 loop spans 13 amino acids. The germline V and J ends were trimmed by 2 bases and 1 base, with 9 bases remaining between them. The germline gives CDR1 GTSNPN, CDR2 SVGIG (reference sequence). The CDR3 coding sequence is TGTGCCTGGAGTATCGGAGGATCCTACGAGCAGTACTTC. Protein product: CAWSIGGSYEQYF. Full variable domain (rest looked up from reference TRBV30 and TRBJ2-7): SQTIHQWPATLVQPVGSPLSLECTVEGTSNPNLYWYRQAAGRGLQLLFYSVGIGQISSEVPQNLSASRPQDRQFILSSKKLLLSDSGFYLCAWSIGGSYEQYFGPGTRLTVT.

The gene calls are TRBV28 and TRBJ1-6; 9 nucleotides match TRBD1. This CDR3 has 15 amino acids. The V gene's germline CDR1 is MDHEN and CDR2 SYDVKM. V trimming: 3 bases; J trimming: 9 bases; junction bases outside the gene matches: 6. DNA of the CDR3: TGTGCCAGCAGTTTGTACAGGGGGCATGGTTCACCCCTCCACTTT. Translating it yields CASSLYRGHGSPLHF. Based on the CDR3 plus reference TRBV28 and TRBJ1-6, the full variable domain is DVKVTQSSRYLVKRTGEKVFLECVQDMDHENMFWYRQDPGLGLRLIYFSYDVKMKEKGDIPEGYSVSREKKERFSLILESASTNQTSMYLCASSLYRGHGSPLHFGNGTRLTVT.

The chain links TRBV7-9 to TRBJ1-6; 8 bases are a match to TRBD1. Trimming took 1 base from V and 10 from J; bases not matched to a gene: 9. Germline values: CDR1 SEHNR, CDR2 FQNEAQ (reference sequence). This CDR3 spans 16 amino acids. The CDR3 coding sequence is TGTGCCAGCAGCTTAGGAACCGGGACAGGAGGCTCACCCCTCCACTTT. Its protein is CASSLGTGTGGSPLHF.

The rearrangement links TRBV5-4 to TRBJ1-1; a weak D match, TRBD1 (6 bases). V was shortened by 4 bases and J by 11 bases, with 21 bases between the two germline ends. Germline V gene data show CDR1 as SGHNT and CDR2 as YYREEE (reference sequence). The CDR3 contains 14 residues. For the CDR3, the DNA is TGTGCCAGCAGCCTGGACAGCACCCTAAGGCGGGCTTTCTTT. Translating gives CASSLDSTLRRAFF.

This chain links TRBV28 with TRBJ1-6; D gene uncertain. CDR1 MDHEN and CDR2 SYDVKM come from the germline V gene. Between the trimmed V and J ends, which lost 5 bases and 6 bases, there was a span of 11 bases. The CDR3 is 14 amino acids. CDR3 loop: CASSGLPGNSPLHF. In nucleotides, the CDR3 is TGTGCCAGCAGTGGCTTACCGGGTAATTCACCCCTCCACTTT.

The genes are TRBV10-3 and TRBJ2-1; 12 nucleotides line up with TRBD2. V shed 5 bases, J shed 7 bases, and the junction held 3 bases outside the gene matches. Per germline, CDR1 ENHRY and CDR2 SYGVKD. The CDR3 totals 14 residues. This chain's CDR3 is CAISLTSGSNEQFF. The CDR3 region has the DNA TGTGCCATCAGTCTGACTAGCGGGAGTAATGAGCAGTTCTTC.

The chain joins TRBV19 to TRBJ1-1; 9 nucleotides agree with TRBD1. The CDR3 has 13 amino acids. Germline V lookup: CDR1 LNHDA, CDR2 SQIVND (reference sequence). V shed 3 bases and J 7 bases; nucleotides not matched to a gene: 3. The CDR3 loop reads CASSIGTGFEAFF. DNA of the CDR3: TGTGCCAGTAGTATCGGGACAGGGTTTGAAGCTTTCTTT.

This chain uses TRBV19 with TRBJ2-1; TRBD2 is a possible D gene (6 bases). This CDR3 has 16 residues. Trimming removed 1 base from V and 0 bases from J, with 10 bases in between. Germline V gene sequence: CDR1 LNHDA, CDR2 SQIVND (reference sequence). The CDR3 sequence is CASSIAASDSYNEQFF. CDR3 sequence (DNA): TGTGCCAGTAGTATAGCGGCTAGCGACTCCTACAATGAGCAGTTCTTC.

This clone has more than one count but fewer than ten. This CDR3 reads CATEHEQYF. CDR3 in DNA: TGTGCCACCGAACACGAGCAGTACTTC. The rearrangement joins TRBV19 to TRBJ2-7; unclear D gene. Germline CDR1 reads LNHDA; CDR2 reads SQIVND (reference sequence). The CDR3 spans 9 residues. The V gene lost 10 bases and the J gene lost 5 bases, with 6 bases spanning the gap.

The rearrangement joins TRBV30 to TRBJ2-2; 7 bases align to TRBD1. This CDR3 region has 16 residues. With V trimmed by 4 bases and J by 5 bases, 13 bases remained unmatched. Germline lookup yields CDR1 GTSNPN and CDR2 SVGIG (reference sequence). CDR3 residues: CAWILGDSVLTGELFF. Written as DNA, the CDR3 is TGTGCCTGGATCCTGGGGGACAGTGTCTTGACCGGGGAGCTGTTTTTT.

This rearrangement joins TRBV7-2 to TRBJ2-7; TRBD1 is a possible D gene (6 bases). CDR1 and CDR2 (germline): SGHTA, FQGNSA. The CDR3 runs 15 residues. V shed 1 base and J shed 1 base, with 11 bases lying between them. CDR3: CASSLEGTPSYEQYF. The CDR3 DNA sequence: TGTGCCAGCAGCTTAGAGGGGACACCATCCTACGAGCAGTACTTC.

This clone came up a few times. The rearrangement joins TRBV9 to TRBJ2-2; 7 bases are a match to TRBD2. Germline assignment: CDR1 SGDLS and CDR2 YYNGEE. This CDR3 spans 16 amino acids. Trimming took 0 bases from V and 5 from J; bases not matched to a gene: 7. The CDR3 sequence: CASSVASGARTGELFF. The CDR3 DNA reads as TGTGCCAGCAGCGTAGCTAGCGGAGCTAGGACCGGGGAGCTGTTTTTT.

V is TRBV29-1 and J is TRBJ2-2; D may be TRBD1 (6 bases). Germline-derived CDR1 and CDR2 are SQVTM and ANQGSEA. The CDR3 length is 16 residues. The V end lost 0 bases, the J end lost 2 bases, and 13 bases lay between the germline ends. The CDR3 loop is CSVEDMGARNTGELFF. CDR3 nucleotides: TGCAGCGTTGAAGATATGGGGGCGAGAAACACCGGGGAGCTGTTTTTT.

This chain links TRBV30 with TRBJ1-6, with unresolved D. Germline V lookup: CDR1 GTSNPN, CDR2 SVGIG (reference sequence). The CDR3 has 13 residues. With 1 base removed from V and 7 bases from J, the gap between germline ends came to 8 bases. The CDR3 bases are TGTGCCTGGAGTGCGGTGGGCAATTCACCCCTCCACTTT. Its translation: CAWSAVGNSPLHF.

The V and J genes are TRBV3-1 (or the pseudogene TRBV3-2) and TRBJ2-1; D might be TRBD1 or TRBD2, each matching 5 bases. This CDR3 comprises 17 residues. V shed 2 bases and J shed 2 bases, with 16 bases lying between them. Germline V gene lookup returns CDR1 LGHDT and CDR2 YNNKEL (reference sequence). CDR3 nucleotide sequence: TGTGCCAGCAGCCAATTTTTGGGGGACGTTCCCTACAATGAGCAGTTCTTC. Protein sequence: CASSQFLGDVPYNEQFF.

The chain carries TRBV4-3 and TRBJ1-4; TRBD1 matches 7 bases. CDR3 size: 19 residues. CDR1 is LGHNA and CDR2 is YSLEER in the germline V gene. J was trimmed by 4 bases and V by 0 bases; bases with no gene match: 14. The CDR3 nucleotides are TGCGCCAGCAGCCAAGATTTGGGGGCAGGGGGGTCCTATAATGAAAAACTGTTTTTT. It translates to CASSQDLGAGGSYNEKLFF.

CDR3: CASGTREYEQYF. CDR3 coding DNA: TGTGCCAGCGGAACTAGGGAGTACGAGCAGTACTTC. The chain joins TRBV28 to TRBJ2-7; D possibly corresponds to TRBD2 (5 bases). The V end lost 8 bases, the J end lost 4 bases, and 12 bases lay between the germline ends. The CDR3 has 12 amino acids. Germline CDR1 and CDR2: MDHEN and SYDVKM.